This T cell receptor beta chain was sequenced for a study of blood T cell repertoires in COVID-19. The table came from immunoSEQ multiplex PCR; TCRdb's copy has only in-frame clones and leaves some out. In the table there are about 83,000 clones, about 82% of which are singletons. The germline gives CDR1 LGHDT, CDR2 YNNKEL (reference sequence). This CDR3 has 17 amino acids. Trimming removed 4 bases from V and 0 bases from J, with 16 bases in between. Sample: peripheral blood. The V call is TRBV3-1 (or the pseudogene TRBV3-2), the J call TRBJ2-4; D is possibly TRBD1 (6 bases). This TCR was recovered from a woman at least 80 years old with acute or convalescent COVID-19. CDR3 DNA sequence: TGTGCCAGCAGCCCCACCGGGACACCCATAGCCAAAAACATTCAGTACTTC. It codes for CASSPTGTPIAKNIQYF.